The source of this T cell receptor beta chain is a study of blood T cell repertoires in COVID-19. The V end was cut by 6 bases, the J end by 3 bases, with 9 bases between. There are 13 residues in the CDR3. Germline assignment: CDR1 SNHLY and CDR2 FYNNEI. Data came from immunoSEQ multiplex PCR; TCRdb stores just in-frame clones and leaves some out. This table holds approximately 450,000 clones, around 91% found once. Sequencing used PBMCs or T cells enriched from blood (not recorded which). The rearrangement uses TRBV2 and TRBJ2-1, with D possibly matching TRBD2 (6 bases). The clonotype comes from a man aged 25 to 40 who had recovered from COVID-19. The CDR3 coding sequence is TGTGCCAGCAGGTTAGCGGACTACAATGAGCAGTTCTTC. This translates into CASRLADYNEQFF.